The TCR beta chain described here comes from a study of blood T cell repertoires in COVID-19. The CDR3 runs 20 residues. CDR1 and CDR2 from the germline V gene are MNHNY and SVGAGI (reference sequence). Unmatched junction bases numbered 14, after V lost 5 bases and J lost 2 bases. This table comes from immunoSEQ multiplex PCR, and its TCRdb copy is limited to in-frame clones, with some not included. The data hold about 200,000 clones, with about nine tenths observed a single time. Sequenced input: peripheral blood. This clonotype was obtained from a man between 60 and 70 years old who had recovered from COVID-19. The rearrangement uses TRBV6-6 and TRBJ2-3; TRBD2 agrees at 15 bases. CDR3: CASSQLGGLAGGLHTDTQYF. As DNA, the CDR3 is TGTGCCAGCAGTCAATTAGGGGGACTAGCGGGAGGTCTTCACACAGATACGCAGTATTTT.